This T cell receptor (beta chain) came from a study of T cells expressing NK-cell markers. Study background: Each TCR beta repertoire originated in sorted T cells that were CD3+CD56+NKG2C+, CD3+CD56+NKG2C- or CD3+CD56-NKG2C+. The study sequenced eight donors, seven HCMV-seropositive and one seronegative.

General study results and limits: The CD3+CD56-NKG2C+ fraction was also led by these clonotypes in four donors. As a fraction of CD8+ T cells, dominant NKG2C+ clonotypes reached about 1.0-8% in more than five donors.

TCRdb re-analyzed the 5' RACE reads; it lists each CDR3 protein once, without DNA. The table gives a few hundred thousand distinct CDR3 sequences; the top ten clones make up over 4% of it. A word on this clonotype: The antigen is unknown.

The TCR originated in a man aged 18-69 years in good health. Sequenced material: blood T cells: a sorted CD56 or NKG2C T cell subset, CD4+ or CD8+ T cells, or bulk PBMC T cells (not recorded which).

The CDR3 protein is CASRPQGIGANVLTF. This sequence joins TRBV28 and TRBJ2-6; TCRdb's D call, TRBD1, is unchecked because there is no DNA. Germline CDR1 MDHEN, CDR2 SYDVKM. The CDR3 has 15 amino acids.